This TCR beta chain was recovered during a study of cytomegalovirus exposure and HLA in healthy donors. PCR involved 60 Vbeta and 13 Jbeta primers. Sequenced by immunoSEQ multiplex PCR; TCRdb stores in-frame clones only, minus some. The sample consists of 250,000 or so clones, 80% to 85% of them appearing once. The CDR3 consists of 14 residues. V lost 8 bases, J lost 5 bases, and 16 bases lay in between. Germline CDR1 reads SNHLY; CDR2 reads FYNNEI. Participants comprised healthy donors of bone marrow. The clonotype was recovered from a woman between 55 and 75 years old in good health and CMV-seropositive. The sample consisted of PBMCs. The J gene is TRBJ2-1, the V gene TRBV2, with D possibly TRBD2 on 6 matching bases. The CDR3 is CASGRSSLNNEQFF. The CDR3 DNA reads TGTGCCAGCGGGAGGTCTAGCCTAAACAATGAGCAGTTCTTC.